What follows is one T cell receptor beta chain and its context. The antigen is undetermined. The CDR3 consists of 12 residues. Per the germline V gene, CDR1 is SQVTM and CDR2 is ANQGSEA. The trim removed 5 bases at V and 7 bases at J, leaving 4 bases unmatched. The sample originates from a study of memory CD8 T cells in hepatitis C reinfection. Notes on the study in general: About 5 donors were too few for definitive public clonotype conclusions.

As for time point: late/post reinfection, 12 to 24 weeks after detection. The sorted cells went straight to TCR sequencing with no prior in vitro expansion. Donors came from people who inject drugs enrolled in HEPCO, Canada. Control naive CD8 T cells came from a couple of donors at all three reinfection time points. Assay used: immunoSEQ multiplex PCR; TCRdb lists only in-frame clones, some missing. The sample comprises about 46,000 clones, 80% to 90% of which are singletons, and 0.72% rests with the top ten. Sequencing used naive CD8+ T cells sorted from blood. The V and J genes are TRBV29-1 and TRBJ2-1; 8 bases fit TRBD1. The TCR originated in a man younger than 30 with hepatitis C virus infection. The CDR3 sequence is CSVLQGENEQFF. The CDR3, as DNA: TGCAGCGTTCTACAGGGGGAGAATGAGCAGTTCTTC.